This T cell receptor beta chain appears in the sequencing data of a study of cytomegalovirus exposure and HLA in healthy donors. The study ran its PCR with 60 Vbeta and 13 Jbeta primers. Sequencing was performed with immunoSEQ multiplex PCR; in TCRdb, only in-frame clones are kept and a portion is missing. Of 70,000 to 90,000 clones in the sample, around 75% were seen once. Trimming cost V 3 bases and J 2 bases, with 14 bases left between them. This CDR3 has 16 residues. CDR1 is MNHNS and CDR2 is SASEGT in the germline V gene. The sequenced sample was PBMCs. V and J are TRBV6-1 and TRBJ1-5; D is uncertain. The TCR comes from a man aged 40-49 years in good health and CMV-seronegative. The CDR3 nucleotides read TGTGCCAGCAGTGATAGTTCTGGGCGTGGCAATCAGCCCCAGCATTTT. It codes for CASSDSSGRGNQPQHF.